The rows below give T cell receptor beta chains drawn from one sample of a study of cytomegalovirus exposure and HLA in healthy donors. Method: immunoSEQ multiplex PCR; TCRdb's copy keeps in-frame clones and lacks some. The top ten clones hold 5.3% of a sample with 60,000 to 70,000 clones, nearly 95% of them seen once. The sequencing sample was made of PBMCs. The receptors were gathered from a man aged 18 to 35 in good health and CMV-seropositive. Each CDR3 is given with its conserved first and last residue. D genes are given only for firm matches. Clone size is shown for a subset of rows, as once, few, many or a class of expanded clone.

v_call	clone_size	d_call	j_call	cdr3_nt	cdr3_aa
TRBV6-6	-	TRBD1	TRBJ1-3	TGTGCCAGCAGTTACTGGACAGGCTCTGGAAACACCATATATTTT	CASSYWTGSGNTIYF
TRBV4-1	-	-	TRBJ2-1	TGCGCCAGCAGCCAAGAGAGTTACAATGAGCAGTTCTTC	CASSQESYNEQFF
TRBV7-2	-	TRBD1	TRBJ2-5	TGTGCCAGCAGCTCGACAGGGACACAAGAGACCCAGTACTTC	CASSSTGTQETQYF
TRBV28	once	-	TRBJ2-5	TGTGCCAGCAGCGGAGAGCAACCTTCGACCCAGTACTTC	CASSGEQPSTQYF
TRBV2	once	TRBD1	TRBJ2-4	TGTGCCAGCAGGCCGCCGAGGACAGGGAGTAACATTCAGTACTTC	CASRPPRTGSNIQYF
TRBV5-1	-	-	TRBJ1-5	TGCGCCAGCAGCTTGGTCGGGGGAAGCAATCAGCCCCAGCATTTT	CASSLVGGSNQPQHF
TRBV18	-	TRBD1	TRBJ2-2	TGTGCCAGCTCCTCGACAGGGCGGGCCACCGGGGAGCTGTTTTTT	CASSSTGRATGELFF
TRBV11-3	-	TRBD2	TRBJ2-1	TGTGCCAGCAGCTTAGATAGAACTAGCGGGAGGGCCAGCCCCTACAATGAGCAGTTCTTC	CASSLDRTSGRASPYNEQFF
TRBV23-1	-	-	TRBJ2-3	TGCGCCAGCAGTCAATCGAATAATCTCACACACACAGATACGCAGTATTTT	CASSQSNNLTHTDTQYF
TRBV5-1	once	TRBD2	TRBJ2-7	TGCGCCAGCAGCTTTACGGCTAGCGGCTCCTACGAGCAGTACTTC	CASSFTASGSYEQYF
TRBV19	-	TRBD2	TRBJ2-1	TGTGCCAGTAGCGAAAGCGGGAGGGCCTACTTGTATGAGCAGTTCTTC	CASSESGRAYLYEQFF
TRBV21-1	-	-	TRBJ2-1	-	CASSTVAGGSYNEQFF
TRBV5-1	-	TRBD1	TRBJ2-7	TGCGCCAGCAGCCAGACAGGGGACTACGAGCAGTACTTC	CASSQTGDYEQYF
TRBV6-5	-	TRBD1	TRBJ1-2	TGTGCCAGCACCATGACAGGGAGGTCCTATGGCTACACCTTC	CASTMTGRSYGYTF
TRBV15	-	-	TRBJ2-7	TGTGCCACCAGCAGAGAAGGTTACAGCTCATACGAGCAGTACTTC	CATSREGYSSYEQYF
TRBV29-1	-	-	TRBJ2-1	TGCAGCGTTGACAGGGTAGGGGTCCCACAGGATGAGCAGTTCTTC	CSVDRVGVPQDEQFF
TRBV6-1	-	-	TRBJ2-2	TGTGCCAGCAGTCAACACGGAGAGGGAGAGCTGTTTTTT	CASSQHGEGELFF
TRBV7-3	-	-	TRBJ2-4	TGTGCCAGCAGCCTGGGGGCCCGGGGCATTCAGTACTTC	CASSLGARGIQYF
TRBV6-4	-	TRBD2	TRBJ2-1	TGTGCCAGCAGTGACCAGCTAGCGGGAGGCCACCATGAGCAGTTCTTC	CASSDQLAGGHHEQFF
TRBV5-1	few	-	TRBJ2-3	TGCGCCAGCAGTCACCAAACGCAGTACACAGATACGCAGTATTTT	CASSHQTQYTDTQYF
TRBV28	-	-	TRBJ2-2	TGTGCCAGCTTCCCAGGTTCCACCGGGGAGCTGTTTTTT	CASFPGSTGELFF
TRBV7-3	-	TRBD2	TRBJ2-5	TGTGCCAGTGGAGCGGGGGGGTCGGGCGAGACCCAGTACTTC	CASGAGGSGETQYF
TRBV5-5	few	-	TRBJ2-5	TGTGCCAGCGTCGACATCGGATTCCAAGAGACCCAGTACTTC	CASVDIGFQETQYF
TRBV28	-	-	TRBJ2-7	TGTGCCAGCAGTGTCATCCCGTCCGGGACACACATTTACGAGCAGTACTTC	CASSVIPSGTHIYEQYF
TRBV29-1	-	-	TRBJ1-5	TGCAGCGTTGAAGAGGGCCCCAATCAGCCCCAGCATTTT	CSVEEGPNQPQHF
TRBV28	-	TRBD2	TRBJ2-2	TGTGCCAGCAGTTTACTAGCGGGCACCGGGGAGCTGTTTTTT	CASSLLAGTGELFF
TRBV30	once	TRBD2	TRBJ2-4	TGTGCCTGGAGTGTATTGGCGGGAGCAACCTCCATAGCCAAAAACATTCAGTACTTC	CAWSVLAGATSIAKNIQYF
TRBV30	-	TRBD1	TRBJ2-5	TGTGCCTGGAGACCTCAACAGGGGGAAAAGTACTTC	CAWRPQQGEKYF
TRBV6-5	-	TRBD2	TRBJ2-7	TGTGCCAGCAGTTCGCGGACTAGCGGGAACGAGCAGTACTTC	CASSSRTSGNEQYF
TRBV30	-	-	TRBJ2-7	TGTGCCTGGAGTAAGCAGGTCAGCTCCTACGAGCAGTACTTC	CAWSKQVSSYEQYF
TRBV6-5	-	-	TRBJ2-7	TGTGCCAGCAGTTACCAGGGTCCGTCCTACGAGCAGTACTTC	CASSYQGPSYEQYF
TRBV6-5	once	-	TRBJ2-7	TGTGCCAGCCTACGGGTGGTCGCCCGCGGGTACGAGCAGTACTTC	CASLRVVARGYEQYF
TRBV11-3	few	-	TRBJ2-3	TGTGCCAGCAGCATAACAGGCACAGATACGCAGTATTTT	CASSITGTDTQYF
TRBV28	-	-	TRBJ2-5	TGTGCCAGCAGTTTAGGGCGGGGTAGGGCGGCGCAGTGGACCCAGTACTTC	CASSLGRGRAAQWTQYF
TRBV15	-	-	TRBJ2-5	TGTGCCACCAGCATTGTACAGGGACCAGAGACCCAGTACTTC	CATSIVQGPETQYF
TRBV7-9	-	-	TRBJ2-7	TGTGCCAGCAGCTTAGAGGACTTCTTCACCTACGAGCAGTACTTC	CASSLEDFFTYEQYF
TRBV6-5	-	TRBD1	TRBJ2-2	TGTGCCAGCAGACGACAGGGGGCTACCGGGGAGCTGTTTTTT	CASRRQGATGELFF
TRBV2	-	-	TRBJ1-3	TGTGCCAGCAGATGGACAGTTGGAGGAAACACCATATATTTT	CASRWTVGGNTIYF
TRBV7-3	once	TRBD2	TRBJ2-1	TGTGCCAGCAGCTCAAGGGCAGGGAGGGATGAGCAGTTCTTC	CASSSRAGRDEQFF
TRBV5-4	-	TRBD1	TRBJ1-2	TGTGCCAGCAGCTCCTCGACAGGGCTTTACTATGGCTACACCTTC	CASSSSTGLYYGYTF
TRBV14	-	-	TRBJ2-7	TGTGCCAGCAGCGCACAGGGATACGAGCAGTACTTC	CASSAQGYEQYF
TRBV7-9	-	TRBD2	TRBJ2-1	TGTGCCAGCAATCCCCCTGGGACTAGCGCCCTGCGGGGGCAGTTCTTC	CASNPPGTSALRGQFF
TRBV11-1	few	-	TRBJ2-5	TGTGCCAGCAGCTGGGGGGCCCAGACAGGGCTAGAGACCCAGTACTTC	CASSWGAQTGLETQYF
TRBV6-1	-	-	TRBJ1-5	TGTGCCAGCAGTGAAGCGTCGGGGCAGGGGAATCAGCCCCAGCATTTT	CASSEASGQGNQPQHF
TRBV18	-	TRBD1	TRBJ2-7	TGTGCCAGCTCACTGGCCGGGACAGATCCCTACGAGCAGTACTTC	CASSLAGTDPYEQYF
TRBV5-4	-	TRBD2	TRBJ2-5	TGTGCCAGCAGCACGAAACTAGCGGCCCAAGAGACCCAGTACTTC	CASSTKLAAQETQYF
TRBV19	-	-	TRBJ2-2	TGTGCCAGTAGTACCCGACGGGAAAACACCGGGGAGCTGTTTTTT	CASSTRRENTGELFF
TRBV4-2	once	-	TRBJ1-2	TGTGCCAGCAGCCCGGTCGGAGGAGGTACCACTAACTATGGCTACACCTTC	CASSPVGGGTTNYGYTF
TRBV10-3	once	-	TRBJ2-1	TGTGCCATCAGTCAGAGGGATGAGCAGTTCTTC	CAISQRDEQFF
TRBV11-3	-	-	TRBJ2-7	TGTGCCAGCAGCTTACTGGGCAGTAACGAGCAGTACTTC	CASSLLGSNEQYF
TRBV30	-	TRBD1	TRBJ2-2	TGTGCCTGGAGTCCGGACAGGGCGAACACCGGGGAGCTGTTTTTT	CAWSPDRANTGELFF
TRBV27	-	-	TRBJ1-2	TGTGCCAGCAGTTTATGGGCAGGGGACCTTCTTGGCTACACCTTC	CASSLWAGDLLGYTF
TRBV9	-	TRBD1	TRBJ1-5	TGTGCCAGCAGCGTCCCAAACAGGGGATCGGCGAGCAATCAGCCCCAGCATTTT	CASSVPNRGSASNQPQHF
TRBV19	-	-	TRBJ2-1	TGTGCCAGTAGTATCGGTGCTCGGGTTCAAGCCAATGAGCAGTTCTTC	CASSIGARVQANEQFF
TRBV28	-	-	TRBJ2-5	TGTGCCAGCAACACGGGGGTCGAGACCCAGTACTTC	CASNTGVETQYF
TRBV2	-	-	TRBJ2-5	TGTGCCAGCAGTGTGGAGGGGGGGATGGAGACCCAGTACTTC	CASSVEGGMETQYF
TRBV2	once	TRBD2	TRBJ2-7	TGTGCCAGCAGTGTGGCTAGCGGCGCGTACGAGCAGTACTTC	CASSVASGAYEQYF
TRBV12-5	-	-	TRBJ1-1	TGTGCTAGTGGTCTCGACAGTTATGAAGCTTTCTTT	CASGLDSYEAFF
TRBV11-2	-	TRBD2	TRBJ2-1	TGTGCCAGCAGCTTACTTCATTCTGGGGACTACATCTACAATGAGCAGTTCTTC	CASSLLHSGDYIYNEQFF
TRBV6-6	-	-	TRBJ2-3	TGTGCCAGCAGCACAGGTTACCCAGATACGCAGTATTTT	CASSTGYPDTQYF